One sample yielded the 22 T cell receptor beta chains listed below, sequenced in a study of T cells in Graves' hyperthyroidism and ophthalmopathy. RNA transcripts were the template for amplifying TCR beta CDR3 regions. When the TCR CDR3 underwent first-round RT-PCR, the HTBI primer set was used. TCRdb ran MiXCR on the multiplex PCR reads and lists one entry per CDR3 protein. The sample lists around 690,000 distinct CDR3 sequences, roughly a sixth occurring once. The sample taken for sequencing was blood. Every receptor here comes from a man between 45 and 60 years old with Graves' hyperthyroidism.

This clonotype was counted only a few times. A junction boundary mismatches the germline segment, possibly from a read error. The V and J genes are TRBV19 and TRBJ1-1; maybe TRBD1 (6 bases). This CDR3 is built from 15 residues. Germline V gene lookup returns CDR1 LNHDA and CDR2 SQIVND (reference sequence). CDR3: CASSIFGGWAAEASF. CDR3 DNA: TGTGCCAGTAGTATATTTGGGGGCTGGGCGGCTGAAGCTTCCTTT.

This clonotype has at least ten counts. The CDR3 protein is CASSYAGQDDEQFF. CDR3 nucleotide sequence: TGTGCCAGCAGTTACGCCGGACAGGACGATGAGCAGTTCTTC. The chain recombines TRBV28 with TRBJ2-1, with 7 positions matching TRBD1. V gave up 4 bases and J gave up 8 bases; unmatched junction bases: 8. Looked up from germline, CDR1 is MDHEN and CDR2 is SYDVKM. The CDR3 length is 14 residues.

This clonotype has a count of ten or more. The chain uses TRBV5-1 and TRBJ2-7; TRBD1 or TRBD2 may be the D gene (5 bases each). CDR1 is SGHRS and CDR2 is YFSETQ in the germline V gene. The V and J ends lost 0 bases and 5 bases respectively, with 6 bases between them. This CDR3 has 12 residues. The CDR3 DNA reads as TGCGCCAGCAGCTTGGGGGACCACGAGCAGTACTTC. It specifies CASSLGDHEQYF.

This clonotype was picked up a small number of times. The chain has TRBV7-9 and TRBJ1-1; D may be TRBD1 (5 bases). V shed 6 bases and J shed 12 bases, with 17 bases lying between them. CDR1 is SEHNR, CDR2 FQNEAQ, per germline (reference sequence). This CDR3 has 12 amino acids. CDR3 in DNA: TGTGCCAGCAGATCCGGGACCTCGGGAACTTTCTTT. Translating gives CASRSGTSGTFF.

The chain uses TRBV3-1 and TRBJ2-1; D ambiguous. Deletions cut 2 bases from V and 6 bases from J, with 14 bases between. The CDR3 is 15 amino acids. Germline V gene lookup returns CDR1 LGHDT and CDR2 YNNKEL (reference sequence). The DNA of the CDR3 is TGTGCCAGCAGCCAACATGGAGCGATCCCCAATGAGCAGTTCTTC. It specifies CASSQHGAIPNEQFF.

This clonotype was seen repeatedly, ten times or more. CDR3 in amino acids: CASSPPTKNTEAFF. The CDR3 DNA reads as TGTGCCAGCTCACCTCCCACGAAGAACACTGAAGCTTTCTTT. V is TRBV18 and J is TRBJ1-1; D call uncertain. Between the trimmed V and J ends, which lost 3 bases and 1 base, there was a span of 9 bases. Per germline, CDR1 KGHSH and CDR2 LQKENI. The CDR3 loop spans 14 amino acids.

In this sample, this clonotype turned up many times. The CDR3 region is CASLERESSYNEQFF. CDR3 bases: TGTGCCAGCCTCGAGCGGGAGAGCTCCTACAATGAGCAGTTCTTC. The chain links TRBV28 to TRBJ2-1; 8 bases map to TRBD2. This CDR3 is 15 amino acids long. The germline CDR1 and CDR2 sequences are MDHEN and SYDVKM. With V trimmed by 8 bases and J by 0 bases, 6 bases remained unmatched.

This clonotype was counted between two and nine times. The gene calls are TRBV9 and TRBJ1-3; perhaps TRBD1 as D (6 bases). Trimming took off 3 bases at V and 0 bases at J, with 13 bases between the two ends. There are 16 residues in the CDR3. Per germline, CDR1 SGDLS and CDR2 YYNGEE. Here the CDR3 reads CASSAGGTHSGNTIYF. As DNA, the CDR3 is TGTGCCAGCAGCGCTGGGGGCACCCACTCTGGAAACACCATATATTTT.

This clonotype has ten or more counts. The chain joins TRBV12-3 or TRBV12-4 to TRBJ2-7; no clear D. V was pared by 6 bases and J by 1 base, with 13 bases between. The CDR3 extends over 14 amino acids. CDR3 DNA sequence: TGTGCCAGCAGCCCATCCGGGTTGTCCTACGAGCAGTACTTC. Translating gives CASSPSGLSYEQYF.

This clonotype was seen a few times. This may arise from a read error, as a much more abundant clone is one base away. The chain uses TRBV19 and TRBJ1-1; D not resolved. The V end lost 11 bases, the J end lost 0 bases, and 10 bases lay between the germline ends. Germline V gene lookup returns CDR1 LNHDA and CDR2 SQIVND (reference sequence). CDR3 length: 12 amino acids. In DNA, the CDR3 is TGTGCCTCAGGACTGTTGAACACTGAAGCTTTCTTT. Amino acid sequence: CASGLLNTEAFF.

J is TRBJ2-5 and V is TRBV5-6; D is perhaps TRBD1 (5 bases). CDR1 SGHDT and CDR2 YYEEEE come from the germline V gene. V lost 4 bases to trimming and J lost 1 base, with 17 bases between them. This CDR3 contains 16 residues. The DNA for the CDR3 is TGTGCCAGCAGCATAGACAGATCCTCGTTCCAAGAGACCCAGTACTTC. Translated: CASSIDRSSFQETQYF.

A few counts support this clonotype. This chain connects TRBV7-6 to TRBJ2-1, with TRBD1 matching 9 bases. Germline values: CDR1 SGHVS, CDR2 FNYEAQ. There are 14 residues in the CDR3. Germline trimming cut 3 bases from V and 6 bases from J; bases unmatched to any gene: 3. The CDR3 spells CASSFTGGINEQFF. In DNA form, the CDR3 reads TGTGCCAGCAGCTTCACAGGGGGCATCAATGAGCAGTTCTTC. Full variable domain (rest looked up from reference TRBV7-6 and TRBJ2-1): GAGVSQSPRYKVTKRGQDVALRCDPISGHVSLYWYRQALGQGPEFLTYFNYEAQQDKSGLPNDRFSAERPEGSISTLTIQRTEQRDSAMYRCASSFTGGINEQFFGPGTRLTVL.

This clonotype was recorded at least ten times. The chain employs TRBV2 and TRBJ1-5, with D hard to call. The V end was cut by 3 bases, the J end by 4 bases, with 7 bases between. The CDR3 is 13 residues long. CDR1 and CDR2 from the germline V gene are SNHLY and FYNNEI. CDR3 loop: CASSDGLNQPQHF. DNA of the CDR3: TGTGCCAGCAGTGACGGCCTAAATCAGCCCCAGCATTTT.

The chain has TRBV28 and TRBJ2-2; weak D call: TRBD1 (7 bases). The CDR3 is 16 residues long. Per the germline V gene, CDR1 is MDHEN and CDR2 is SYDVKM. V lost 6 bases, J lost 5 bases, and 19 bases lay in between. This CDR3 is CASSTPRQGGTGELFF. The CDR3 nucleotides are TGTGCCAGCAGCACCCCCCGACAGGGAGGAACCGGGGAGCTGTTTTTT.

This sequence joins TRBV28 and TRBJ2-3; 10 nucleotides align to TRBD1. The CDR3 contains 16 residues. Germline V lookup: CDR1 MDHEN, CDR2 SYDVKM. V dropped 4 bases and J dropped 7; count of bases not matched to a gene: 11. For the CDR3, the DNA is TGTGCCAGCAGTTCACCTGGACAGGGGGTCGCAAATACGCAGTATTTT. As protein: CASSSPGQGVANTQYF. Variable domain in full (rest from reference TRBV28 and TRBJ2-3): DVKVTQSSRYLVKRTGEKVFLECVQDMDHENMFWYRQDPGLGLRLIYFSYDVKMKEKGDIPEGYSVSREKKERFSLILESASTNQTSMYLCASSSPGQGVANTQYFGPGTRLTVL.

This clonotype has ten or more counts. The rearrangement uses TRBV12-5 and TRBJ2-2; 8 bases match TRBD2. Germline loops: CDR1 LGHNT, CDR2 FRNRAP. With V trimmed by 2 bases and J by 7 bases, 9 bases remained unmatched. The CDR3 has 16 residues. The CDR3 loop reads CASGLFAGGSGGELFF. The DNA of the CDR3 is TGTGCTAGTGGTTTGTTTGCGGGAGGTTCAGGCGGGGAGCTGTTTTTT.

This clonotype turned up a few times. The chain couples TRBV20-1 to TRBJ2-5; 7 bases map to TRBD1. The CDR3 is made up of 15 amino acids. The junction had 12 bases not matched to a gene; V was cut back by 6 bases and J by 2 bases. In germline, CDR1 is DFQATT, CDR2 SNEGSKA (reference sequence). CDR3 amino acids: CSAHRQGRRQETQYF. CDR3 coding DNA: TGCAGTGCACATAGACAGGGAAGAAGGCAAGAGACCCAGTACTTC.

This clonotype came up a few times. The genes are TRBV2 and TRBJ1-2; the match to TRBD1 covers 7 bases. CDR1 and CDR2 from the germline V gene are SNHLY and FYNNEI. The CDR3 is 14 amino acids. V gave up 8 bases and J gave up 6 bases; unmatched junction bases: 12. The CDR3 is CASWKTGPSDGYTF. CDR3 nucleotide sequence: TGTGCCAGCTGGAAGACAGGGCCTTCGGATGGCTACACCTTC.

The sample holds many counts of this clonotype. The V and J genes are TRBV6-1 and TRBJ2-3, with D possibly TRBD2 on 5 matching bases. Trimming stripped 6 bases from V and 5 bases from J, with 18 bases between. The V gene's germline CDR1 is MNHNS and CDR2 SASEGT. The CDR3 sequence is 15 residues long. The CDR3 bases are TGTGCCAGCAGCCTTTCTCGGGGATCGTTAGATACGCAGTATTTT. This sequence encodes CASSLSRGSLDTQYF.

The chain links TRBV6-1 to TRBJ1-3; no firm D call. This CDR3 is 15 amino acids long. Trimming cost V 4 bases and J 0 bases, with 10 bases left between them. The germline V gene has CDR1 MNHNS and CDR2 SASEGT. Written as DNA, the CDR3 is TGTGCCAGCAGTGTAGCAGACCTCTCTGGAAACACCATATATTTT. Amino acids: CASSVADLSGNTIYF.

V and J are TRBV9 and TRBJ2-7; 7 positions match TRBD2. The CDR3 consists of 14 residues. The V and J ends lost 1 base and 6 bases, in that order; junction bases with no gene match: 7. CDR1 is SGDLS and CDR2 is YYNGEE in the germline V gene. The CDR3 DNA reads TGTGCCAGCAGCGTAACTAGCGCGGTCTGCGAGCAGTACTTC. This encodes CASSVTSAVCEQYF.

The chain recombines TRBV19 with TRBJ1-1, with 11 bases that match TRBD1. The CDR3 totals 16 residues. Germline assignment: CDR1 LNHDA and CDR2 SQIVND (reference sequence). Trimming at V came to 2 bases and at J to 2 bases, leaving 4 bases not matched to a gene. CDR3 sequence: CASSIWTGGLNTEAFF. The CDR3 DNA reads TGTGCCAGTAGTATATGGACAGGGGGCTTAAACACTGAAGCTTTCTTT. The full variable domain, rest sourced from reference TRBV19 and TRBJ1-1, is DGGITQSPKYLFRKEGQNVTLSCEQNLNHDAMYWYRQDPGQGLRLIYYSQIVNDFQKGDIAEGYSVSREKKESFPLTVTSAQKNPTAFYLCASSIWTGGLNTEAFFGQGTRLTVV.